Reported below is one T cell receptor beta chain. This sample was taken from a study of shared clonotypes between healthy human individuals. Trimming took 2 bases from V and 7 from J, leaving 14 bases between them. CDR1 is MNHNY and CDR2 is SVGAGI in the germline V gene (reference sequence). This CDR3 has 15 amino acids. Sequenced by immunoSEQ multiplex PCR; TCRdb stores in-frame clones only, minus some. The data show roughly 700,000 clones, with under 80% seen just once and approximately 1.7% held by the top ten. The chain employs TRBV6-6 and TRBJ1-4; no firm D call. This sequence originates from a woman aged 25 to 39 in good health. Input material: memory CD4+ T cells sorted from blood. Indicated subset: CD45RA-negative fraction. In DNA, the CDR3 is TGTGCCAGCAGTTACGAGGTAAGGGATCTTGAAAAACTGTTTTTT. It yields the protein CASSYEVRDLEKLFF.